A single sample gave rise to the 2 T cell receptor beta chains below, sequenced in a study of shared clonotypes between healthy human individuals. Method: immunoSEQ multiplex PCR; TCRdb's copy keeps in-frame clones and lacks some. The table has over 2,000,000 clones, around 95% seen once. The naive CD8 fraction comprised CD45RO-negative cells positively selected for CCR7 and excluded terminally differentiated effector memory CD45RA+ cells. Material: naive CD8+ T cells from PBMCs. These receptors originate from a man in his late teens or twenties in good health. Some clones in this sample may be carry-over from other donors' samples.

This clone was seen just once. The V gene is TRBV18, the J gene TRBJ2-5; 8 bases line up with TRBD1. V shed 3 bases and J 0 bases; nucleotides not matched to a gene: 18. The CDR3 length is 20 residues. The V gene's germline CDR1 is KGHSH and CDR2 LQKENI. The CDR3 region has the DNA TGTGCCAGCTCACCCAAACATACAGTCGTACAGGGGGAGTACCAAGAGACCCAGTACTTC. Its translation: CASSPKHTVVQGEYQETQYF. Supplemented by reference TRBV18 and TRBJ2-5, the full variable domain reads NAGVMQNPRHLVRRRGQEARLRCSPMKGHSHVYWYRQLPEEGLKFMVYLQKENIIDESGMPKERFSAEFPKEGPSILRIQQVVRGDSAAYFCASSPKHTVVQGEYQETQYFGPGTRLLVL.

The V gene is TRBV15, the J gene TRBJ1-1; D not resolved. Trimming took 8 bases from V and 0 from J, leaving 10 bases between them. The CDR3 covers 13 residues. The germline V gene has CDR1 LNHNV and CDR2 YYDKDF (reference sequence). This CDR3 is CATQQSLNTEAFF. CDR3 DNA: TGTGCCACCCAACAAAGCTTGAACACTGAAGCTTTCTTT.